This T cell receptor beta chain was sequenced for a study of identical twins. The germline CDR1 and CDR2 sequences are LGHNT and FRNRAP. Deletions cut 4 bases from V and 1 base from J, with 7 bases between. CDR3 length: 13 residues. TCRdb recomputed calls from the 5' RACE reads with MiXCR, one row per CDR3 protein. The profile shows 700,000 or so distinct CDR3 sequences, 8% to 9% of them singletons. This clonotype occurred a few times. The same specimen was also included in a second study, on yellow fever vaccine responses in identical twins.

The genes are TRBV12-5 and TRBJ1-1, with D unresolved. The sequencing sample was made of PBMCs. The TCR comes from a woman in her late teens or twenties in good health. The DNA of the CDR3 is TGTGCTAGTGGTTCCGGGCCGAACACTGAAGCTTTCTTT. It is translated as CASGSGPNTEAFF.